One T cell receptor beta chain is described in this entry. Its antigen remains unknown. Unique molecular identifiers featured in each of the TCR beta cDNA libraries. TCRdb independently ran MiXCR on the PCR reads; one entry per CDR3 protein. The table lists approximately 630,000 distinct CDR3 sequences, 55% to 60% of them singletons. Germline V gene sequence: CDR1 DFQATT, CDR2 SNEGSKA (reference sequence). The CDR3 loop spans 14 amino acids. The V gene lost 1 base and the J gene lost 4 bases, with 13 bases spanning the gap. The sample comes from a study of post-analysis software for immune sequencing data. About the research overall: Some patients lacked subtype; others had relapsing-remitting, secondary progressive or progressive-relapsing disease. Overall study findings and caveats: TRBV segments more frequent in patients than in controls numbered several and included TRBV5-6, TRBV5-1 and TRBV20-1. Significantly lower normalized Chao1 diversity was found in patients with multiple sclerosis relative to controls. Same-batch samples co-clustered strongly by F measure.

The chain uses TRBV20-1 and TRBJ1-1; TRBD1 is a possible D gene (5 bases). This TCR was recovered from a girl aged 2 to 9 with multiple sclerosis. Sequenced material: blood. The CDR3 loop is CSARVKGLGTEAFF. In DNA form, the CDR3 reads TGCAGTGCTAGAGTTAAGGGGTTGGGCACTGAAGCTTTCTTT.